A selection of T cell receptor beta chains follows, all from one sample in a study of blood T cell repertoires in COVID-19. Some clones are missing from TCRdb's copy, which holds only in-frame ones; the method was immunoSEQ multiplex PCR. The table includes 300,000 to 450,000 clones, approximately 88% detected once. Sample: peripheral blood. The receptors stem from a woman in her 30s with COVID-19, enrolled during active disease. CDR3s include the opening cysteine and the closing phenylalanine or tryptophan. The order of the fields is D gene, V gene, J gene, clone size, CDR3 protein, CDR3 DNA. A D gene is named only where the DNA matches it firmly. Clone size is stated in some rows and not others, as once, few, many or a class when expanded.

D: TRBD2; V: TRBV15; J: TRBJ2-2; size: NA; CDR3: CATSSGREVGELFF; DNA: TGTGCCACCAGCAGTGGACGGGAGGTCGGGGAGCTGTTTTTT
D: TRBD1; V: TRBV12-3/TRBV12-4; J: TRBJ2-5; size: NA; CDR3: CASRQGALETQYF; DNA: TGTGCCAGCAGACAGGGGGCTTTGGAGACCCAGTACTTC
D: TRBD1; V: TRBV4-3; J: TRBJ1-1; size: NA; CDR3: CASSQDGTGRGTEAFF; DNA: TGCGCCAGCAGCCAAGATGGGACAGGAAGGGGAACTGAAGCTTTCTTT
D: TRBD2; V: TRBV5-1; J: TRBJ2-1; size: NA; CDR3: CASSFGGGLAGVGYNEQFF; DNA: TGCGCCAGCAGCTTCGGCGGGGGACTAGCGGGAGTGGGGTACAATGAGCAGTTCTTC
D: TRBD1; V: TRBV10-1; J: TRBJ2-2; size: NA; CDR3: CASRSGQGSGELFF; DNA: TGCGCCAGCAGGTCGGGACAGGGGAGCGGGGAGCTGTTTTTT
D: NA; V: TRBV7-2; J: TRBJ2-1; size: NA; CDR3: CASSLSSREQFF; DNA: TGTGCCAGCAGCTTATCCTCCCGGGAGCAGTTCTTC
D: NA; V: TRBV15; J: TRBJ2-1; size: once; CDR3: CATSRAQEQFF; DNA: TGTGCCACCAGCAGAGCTCAGGAGCAGTTCTTC
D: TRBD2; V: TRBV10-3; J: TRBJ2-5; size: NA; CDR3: CAISEAGGPETQYF; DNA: TGTGCCATCAGTGAAGCGGGAGGGCCGGAGACCCAGTACTTC
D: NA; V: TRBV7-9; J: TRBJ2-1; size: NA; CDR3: CASSLSRDSLNEQFF; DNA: TGTGCCAGCAGCTTATCTCGGGACTCCCTGAATGAGCAGTTCTTC
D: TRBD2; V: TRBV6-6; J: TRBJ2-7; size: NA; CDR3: CASSYLAGGVYEQYF; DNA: TGTGCCAGCAGTTACCTGGCGGGGGGGGTCTACGAGCAGTACTTC
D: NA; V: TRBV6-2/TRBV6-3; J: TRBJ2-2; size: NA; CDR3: CASSLIRSNTGELFF; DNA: TGTGCCAGCAGTTTGATCAGGTCGAACACCGGGGAGCTGTTTTTT
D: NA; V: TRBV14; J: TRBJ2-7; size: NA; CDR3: CASNQGQGKGYEQYF; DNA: TGTGCCAGCAACCAGGGGCAGGGGAAAGGGTACGAGCAGTACTTC
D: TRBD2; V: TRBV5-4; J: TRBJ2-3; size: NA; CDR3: CASSPASGLAGGTDTQYF; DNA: TGTGCCAGCAGCCCCGCCTCCGGACTAGCGGGGGGCACAGATACGCAGTATTTT
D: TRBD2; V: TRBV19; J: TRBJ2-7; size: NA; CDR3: CASSMSGASSYEQYF; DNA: TGTGCCAGTAGTATGAGCGGGGCGAGCTCCTACGAGCAGTACTTC
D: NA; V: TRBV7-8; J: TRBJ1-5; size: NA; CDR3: CASSPRDNSNQPQHF; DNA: TGTGCCAGCAGCCCCCGGGACAATTCCAATCAGCCCCAGCATTTT
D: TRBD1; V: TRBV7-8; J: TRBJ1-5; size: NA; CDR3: CASSTIQGARQPQHF; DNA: TGTGCCAGCAGCACAATACAGGGGGCGAGGCAGCCCCAGCATTTT
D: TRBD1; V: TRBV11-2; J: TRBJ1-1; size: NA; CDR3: CASSLGGQGQAFF; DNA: TGTGCCAGCAGCTTAGGCGGACAGGGCCAAGCTTTCTTT
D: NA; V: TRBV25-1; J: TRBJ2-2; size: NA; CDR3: CASSAQGRTGELFF; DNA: TGTGCCAGCAGTGCCCAGGGCCGGACCGGGGAGCTGTTTTTT
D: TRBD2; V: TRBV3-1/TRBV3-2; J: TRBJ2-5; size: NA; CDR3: CASSRSRGRASGETQYF; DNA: TGTGCCAGCAGCCGGTCCCGCGGGAGGGCCTCAGGGGAGACCCAGTACTTC
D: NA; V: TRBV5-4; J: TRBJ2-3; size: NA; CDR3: CASNSGGRRTDTQYF; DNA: TGTGCCAGCAACTCGGGGGGCAGGCGCACAGATACGCAGTATTTT
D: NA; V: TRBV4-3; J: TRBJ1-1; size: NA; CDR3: CASSKGIRTDTEAFF; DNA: TGCGCCAGCAGCAAAGGGATTAGGACAGACACTGAAGCTTTCTTT
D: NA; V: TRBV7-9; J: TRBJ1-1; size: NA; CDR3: CASSTRGVHEAFF; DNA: TGTGCCAGCAGCACTCGGGGGGTCCATGAAGCTTTCTTT
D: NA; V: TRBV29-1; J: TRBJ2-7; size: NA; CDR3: CSVESGRETYEQYF; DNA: TGCAGCGTTGAAAGCGGACGAGAAACCTACGAGCAGTACTTC
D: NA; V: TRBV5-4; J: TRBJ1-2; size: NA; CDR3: CASSLWGRPGGYTF; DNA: TGTGCCAGCAGCTTGTGGGGGCGCCCGGGTGGCTACACCTTC
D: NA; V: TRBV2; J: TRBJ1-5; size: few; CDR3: CASSGAGGGGNQPQHF; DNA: TGTGCCAGCAGTGGGGCTGGGGGAGGGGGCAATCAGCCCCAGCATTTT
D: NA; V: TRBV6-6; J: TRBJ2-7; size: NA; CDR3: CASSYDRSYEQYF; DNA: TGTGCCAGCAGTTACGACAGATCCTACGAGCAGTACTTC
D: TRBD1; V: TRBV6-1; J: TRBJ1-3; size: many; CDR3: CASSEGSGGGNTIYF; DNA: TGTGCCAGCAGTGAAGGCTCAGGGGGTGGAAACACCATATATTTT
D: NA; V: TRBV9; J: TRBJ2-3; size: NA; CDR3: CASSVPNTDTQYF; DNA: TGTGCCAGCAGCGTCCCTAACACAGATACGCAGTATTTT
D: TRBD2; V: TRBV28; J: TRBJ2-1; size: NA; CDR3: CASSSPGGRALDEQFF; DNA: TGTGCCAGCAGTTCCCCTGGAGGGAGGGCCTTGGATGAGCAGTTCTTC
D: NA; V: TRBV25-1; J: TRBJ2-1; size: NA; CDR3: CASGRDSNEQFF; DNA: TGTGCCAGCGGACGGGATAGCAATGAGCAGTTCTTC
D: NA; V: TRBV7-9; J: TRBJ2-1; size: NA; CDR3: CASTSAARGSYNEQFF; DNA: TGTGCCAGCACCTCGGCTGCGCGGGGCTCCTACAATGAGCAGTTCTTC
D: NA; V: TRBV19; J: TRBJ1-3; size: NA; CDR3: CASRSGSRGNSGNTIYF; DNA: TGTGCCAGTAGATCTGGGTCGAGGGGGAACTCTGGAAACACCATATATTTT
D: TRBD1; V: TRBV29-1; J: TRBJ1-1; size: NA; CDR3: CSARTGVITEAFF; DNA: TGCAGCGCCCGGACAGGGGTGATCACTGAAGCTTTCTTT
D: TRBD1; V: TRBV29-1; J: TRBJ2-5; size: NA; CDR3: CSVDTGGLGAQYF; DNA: TGCAGCGTTGATACAGGGGGGCTGGGGGCCCAGTACTTC
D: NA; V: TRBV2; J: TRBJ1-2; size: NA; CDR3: CASTAEGNGYTF; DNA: TGTGCCAGCACCGCGGAGGGGAATGGCTACACCTTC
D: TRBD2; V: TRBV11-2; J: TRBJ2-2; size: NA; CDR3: CASSLSGRANGELFF; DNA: TGTGCCAGCAGCCTCAGCGGGAGGGCCAACGGGGAGCTGTTTTTT
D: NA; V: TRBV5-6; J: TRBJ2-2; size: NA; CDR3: CASSPALASPGELFF; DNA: TGTGCCAGCAGCCCCGCCCTAGCGTCCCCCGGGGAGCTGTTTTTT
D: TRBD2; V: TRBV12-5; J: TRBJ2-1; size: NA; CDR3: CASGLRTSGGYNEQFF; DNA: TGTGCTAGTGGTTTGAGGACTAGCGGGGGCTACAATGAGCAGTTCTTC
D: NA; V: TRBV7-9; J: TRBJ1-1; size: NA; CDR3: CASSSGVGSNTEAFF; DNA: TGTGCCAGCAGCTCAGGGGTGGGGTCGAACACTGAAGCTTTCTTT
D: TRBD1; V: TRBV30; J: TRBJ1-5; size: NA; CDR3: CAWSAKQGVPSNQPQHF; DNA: TGTGCCTGGAGCGCTAAACAGGGGGTTCCTAGCAATCAGCCCCAGCATTTT
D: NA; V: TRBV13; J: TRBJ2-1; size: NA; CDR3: CASSTISSAYNEQFF; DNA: TGTGCCAGCAGCACAATATCTAGCGCATACAATGAGCAGTTCTTC
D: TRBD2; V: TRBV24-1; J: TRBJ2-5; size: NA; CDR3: CATSDSDEGTSGGETQYF; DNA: TGTGCCACCAGTGATTCCGACGAGGGGACTAGCGGAGGAGAGACCCAGTACTTC
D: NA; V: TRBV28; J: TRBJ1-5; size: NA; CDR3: CASSPDPGSNQPQHF; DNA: TGTGCCAGCAGTCCTGATCCAGGGAGCAATCAGCCCCAGCATTTT
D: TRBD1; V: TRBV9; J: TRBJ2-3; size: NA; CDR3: CASSVGTGATDTQYF; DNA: TGTGCCAGCAGCGTAGGTACAGGGGCGACAGATACGCAGTATTTT
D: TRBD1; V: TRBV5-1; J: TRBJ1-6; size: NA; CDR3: CASSLQGTGANSPLHF; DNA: TGCGCCAGCAGCTTACAAGGGACAGGCGCCAATTCACCCCTCCACTTT
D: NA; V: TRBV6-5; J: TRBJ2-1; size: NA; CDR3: CASSYSRGTSYNEQFF; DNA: TGTGCCAGCAGTTACTCGCGGGGAACCTCCTACAATGAGCAGTTCTTC
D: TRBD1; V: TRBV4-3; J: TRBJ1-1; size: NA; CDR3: CASSRLDRGLSEAFF; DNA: TGCGCCAGCAGCCGACTGGACAGGGGGCTATCTGAAGCTTTCTTT
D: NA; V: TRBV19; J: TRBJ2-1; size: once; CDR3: CASSIDSDFNEQFF; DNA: TGTGCCAGTAGTATAGACAGTGACTTCAATGAGCAGTTCTTC
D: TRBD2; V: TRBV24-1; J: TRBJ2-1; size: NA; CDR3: CATSDLHVGLAGGPNPDEQFF; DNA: TGTGCCACCAGTGATTTGCATGTGGGACTAGCGGGGGGGCCGAATCCGGATGAGCAGTTCTTC
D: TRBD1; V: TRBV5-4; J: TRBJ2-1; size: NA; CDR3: CASRPRDRDRNEQFF; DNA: TGTGCCAGCAGACCTCGGGACAGGGATAGGAATGAGCAGTTCTTC
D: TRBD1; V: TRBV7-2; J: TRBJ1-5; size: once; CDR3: CASSQGTGRGGQPQHF; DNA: TGTGCCAGCAGCCAAGGGACAGGGAGAGGAGGTCAGCCCCAGCATTTT
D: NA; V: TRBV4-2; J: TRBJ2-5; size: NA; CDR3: CASSQQQGQRQETQYF; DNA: TGTGCCAGCAGCCAGCAGCAGGGACAAAGGCAAGAGACCCAGTACTTC
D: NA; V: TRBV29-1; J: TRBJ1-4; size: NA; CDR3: CSVEEGADEKLFF; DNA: TGCAGCGTTGAAGAGGGGGCTGACGAAAAACTGTTTTTT